Included here is one TCR beta chain sequence, with context. No antigen is known for it. Germline CDR1 reads GTSNPN; CDR2 reads SVGIG (reference sequence). This CDR3 contains 14 residues. V lost 4 bases and J 5 bases, leaving 17 bases between the germline ends. Starting 14 to 28 days after autologous transplant, ipilimumab 1 mg/kg was given. Patients got 3 mg/kg IV nivolumab weeks 1, 4, 7, 10, then biweekly through week 26. The sample belongs to a study of ipilimumab plus nivolumab after autologous stem cell transplantation. Study-level background: Both relapsed and primary refractory DLBCL were included. The study's findings and limits: Per the authors, repertoire, Treg and microbiota data justify further study.

Produced via immunoSEQ multiplex PCR; TCRdb's table is partial and in-frame only. The table lists roughly 86,000 clones, over 80% of them singletons, with around 2% in the top ten. The chain links TRBV30 to TRBJ1-2; possibly TRBD1 for D (5 bases). The receptor was derived from a male donor with diffuse large B-cell lymphoma. The sequencing here drew on PBMCs, taken in a trial of ipilimumab plus nivolumab as post-transplant consolidation. CDR3 amino acids: CAWTLGTPGYGYTF. Written as DNA, the CDR3 is TGTGCCTGGACCCTCGGGACTCCAGGGTATGGCTACACCTTC.